This T cell receptor beta chain is from a study of blood T cell repertoires in COVID-19. The wider study: Donors in the United States, Italy and Spain gave samples during acute or convalescent COVID-19. T cells, B-cell-depleted T cells, or PBMCs provided the cDNA or gDNA that served as material.

This CDR3 has 16 residues. The V segment lost 4 bases and the J segment 1 base; nucleotides outside the gene matches: 10. Per germline, CDR1 SGHDT and CDR2 YYEEEE. Original data processing: Reference gene primer amplification yielded estimated nucleated cell counts. This table comes from immunoSEQ multiplex PCR, and its TCRdb copy is limited to in-frame clones, with some not included. V, J and clone size derive from that table, while D and trimming were established from the DNA sequence. Among some 200,000 clones listed, 86% were seen once. The sample taken for sequencing was peripheral blood. This clonotype was obtained from a man older than 75 with acute or convalescent COVID-19. The V and J genes are TRBV5-6 and TRBJ2-5, with 7 bases matching TRBD2. CDR3 residues: CASSLWSGIPQETQYF. As DNA, the CDR3 is TGTGCCAGCAGCCTTTGGAGCGGGATCCCCCAAGAGACCCAGTACTTC.